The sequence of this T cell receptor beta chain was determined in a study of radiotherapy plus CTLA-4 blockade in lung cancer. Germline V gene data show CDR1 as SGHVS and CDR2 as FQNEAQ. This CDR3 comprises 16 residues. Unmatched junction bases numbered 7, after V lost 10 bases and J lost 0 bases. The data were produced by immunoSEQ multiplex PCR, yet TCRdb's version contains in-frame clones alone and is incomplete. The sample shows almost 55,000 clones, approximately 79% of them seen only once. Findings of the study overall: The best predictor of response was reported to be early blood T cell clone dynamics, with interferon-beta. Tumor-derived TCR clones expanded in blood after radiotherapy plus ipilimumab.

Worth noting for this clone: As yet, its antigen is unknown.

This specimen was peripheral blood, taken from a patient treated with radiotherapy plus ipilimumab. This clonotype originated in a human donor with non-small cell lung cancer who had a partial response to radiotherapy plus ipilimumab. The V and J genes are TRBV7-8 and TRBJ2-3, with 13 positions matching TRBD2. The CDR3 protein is CATRLAGGSSTDTQYF. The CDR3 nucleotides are TGTGCCACCCGACTAGCGGGGGGTTCCAGCACAGATACGCAGTATTTT.